The sequence of this T cell receptor (beta chain) was determined in a study of cytomegalovirus exposure and HLA in healthy donors. Primers included in the PCR were 60 Vbeta and 13 Jbeta primers. Data came from immunoSEQ multiplex PCR; TCRdb stores just in-frame clones and leaves some out. The clone table shows approximately 100,000 clones, with the ten largest holding 0.55% to 0.6%. As concerns this clone: Its antigen is not identified.

General study results and limits: The majority of CMV-associated TCR beta chains were reported as apparently HLA-restricted in a later analysis. CMV serostatus was the sole immune exposure information available. Association of a missense DCLRE1C variant with TCR beta V- and J-gene trimming was reported in a later analysis.

All donors participated as healthy donors of bone marrow. Germline values: CDR1 SGHTA, CDR2 FQGNSA. Trimming removed 1 base at V and 1 base at J, with 13 bases between. This CDR3 contains 16 residues. This chain links TRBV7-2 with TRBJ2-5, with D maybe TRBD1 (5 bases). This TCR was recovered from a man over 45 in good health and CMV-seronegative. Sequenced material: PBMCs. CDR3 sequence: CASSLGGMGPQETQYF. CDR3 sequence (DNA): TGTGCCAGCAGCTTAGGAGGTATGGGGCCCCAAGAGACCCAGTACTTC.